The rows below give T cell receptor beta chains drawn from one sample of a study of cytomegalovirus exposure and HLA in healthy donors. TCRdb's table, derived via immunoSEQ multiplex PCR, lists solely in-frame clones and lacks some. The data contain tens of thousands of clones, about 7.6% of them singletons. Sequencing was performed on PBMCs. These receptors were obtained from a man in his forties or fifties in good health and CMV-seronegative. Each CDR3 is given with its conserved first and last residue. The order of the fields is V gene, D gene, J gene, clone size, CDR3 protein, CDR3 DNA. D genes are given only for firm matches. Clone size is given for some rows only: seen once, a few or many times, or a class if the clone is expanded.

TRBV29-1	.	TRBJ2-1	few	CSVERTETYNEQFF	TGCAGCGTTGAAAGGACAGAAACCTACAATGAGCAGTTCTTC
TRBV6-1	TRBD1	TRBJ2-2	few	CATKPIRGKGELFF	TGTGCCACCAAACCCATCAGGGGGAAAGGGGAGCTGTTTTTT
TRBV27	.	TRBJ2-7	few	CASSPGGTLIYEQYF	TGTGCCAGCAGCCCCGGAGGGACTCTAATCTACGAGCAGTACTTC
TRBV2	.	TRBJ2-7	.	CASTEGINEQYF	TGTGCCAGCACGGAGGGGATCAACGAGCAGTACTTC
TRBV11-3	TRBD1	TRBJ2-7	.	CASSLAGTGYEQYF	TGTGCCAGCAGCTTAGCTGGGACAGGCTACGAGCAGTACTTC
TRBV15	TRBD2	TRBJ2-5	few	CATSRDRGGGAVETQYF	TGTGCCACCAGCAGAGATCGTGGCGGGGGGGCGGTAGAGACCCAGTACTTC
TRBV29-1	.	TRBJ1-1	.	CSVEREKNTEAFF	TGCAGCGTTGAACGCGAGAAGAACACTGAAGCTTTCTTT
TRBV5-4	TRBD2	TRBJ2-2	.	CASSRELAGGSGELFF	TGTGCCAGCAGCCGGGAGCTAGCGGGGGGTTCCGGGGAGCTGTTTTTT
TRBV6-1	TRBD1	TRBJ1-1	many	CASSELGQGNTEAFF	TGTGCCAGCAGTGAATTGGGACAGGGGAACACTGAAGCTTTCTTT
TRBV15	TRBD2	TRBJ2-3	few	CATSTTLSGGSSTDTQYF	TGTGCCACCAGCACAACCCTTAGCGGGGGCTCTAGCACAGATACGCAGTATTTT
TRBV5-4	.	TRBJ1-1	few	CASSLAQPNTEAFF	TGTGCCAGCAGCTTAGCACAGCCGAACACTGAAGCTTTCTTT
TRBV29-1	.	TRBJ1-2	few	CSVWGLGHYGYTF	TGCAGCGTTTGGGGGCTAGGTCACTATGGCTACACCTTC
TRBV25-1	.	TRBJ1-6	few	CASSTNPANSPLHF	TGTGCCAGCAGTACTAATCCTGCCAATTCACCCCTCCACTTT
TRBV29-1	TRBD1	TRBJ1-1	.	CSVPGQGARTEAFF	TGCAGCGTGCCCGGACAGGGGGCGAGGACTGAAGCTTTCTTT
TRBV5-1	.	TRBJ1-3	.	CASGDSSSGNTIYF	TGCGCCAGCGGCGACAGTTCCTCTGGAAACACCATATATTTT
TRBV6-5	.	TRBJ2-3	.	CASSYSMGGDTQYF	TGTGCCAGCAGTTACTCGATGGGGGGAGATACGCAGTATTTT
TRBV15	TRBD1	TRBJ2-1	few	CATSRGQGYNEQFF	TGTGCCACCAGCAGGGGACAGGGCTACAATGAGCAGTTCTTC
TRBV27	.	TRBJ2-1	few	CASSLGRGDNEQFF	TGTGCCAGCAGTTTGGGCAGGGGGGACAATGAGCAGTTCTTC
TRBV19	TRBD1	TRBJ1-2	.	CASSIDLQGTYGYTF	TGTGCCAGTAGTATAGACTTACAGGGGACCTATGGCTACACCTTC
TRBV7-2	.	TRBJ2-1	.	CASSLEATAYNEQFF	TGTGCCAGCAGCTTAGAGGCGACAGCCTACAATGAGCAGTTCTTC
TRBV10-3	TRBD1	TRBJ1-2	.	CAISERTGDYGYTF	TGTGCCATCAGTGAACGTACAGGGGACTATGGCTACACCTTC
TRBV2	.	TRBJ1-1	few	CASPGANRVNTEAFF	TGTGCCAGCCCCGGGGCGAACAGGGTGAACACTGAAGCTTTCTTT
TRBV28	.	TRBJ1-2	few	CASSTTGYNYGYTF	TGTGCCAGCAGCACAACAGGGTATAACTATGGCTACACCTTC
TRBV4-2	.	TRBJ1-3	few	CASSYRDSGNTIYF	TGTGCCAGCAGCTACAGGGATTCTGGAAACACCATATATTTT
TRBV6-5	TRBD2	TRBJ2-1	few	CASTPGLGGYNEQFF	TGTGCCAGCACCCCGGGACTAGGGGGATACAATGAGCAGTTCTTC
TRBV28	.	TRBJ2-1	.	CASSKSRLSSLRNEQFF	TGTGCCAGCAGCAAAAGTCGACTCTCCTCCCTAAGGAATGAGCAGTTCTTC
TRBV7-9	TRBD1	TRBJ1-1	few	CASSFQQGAGTEAFF	TGTGCCAGCAGCTTCCAACAGGGGGCCGGTACTGAAGCTTTCTTT
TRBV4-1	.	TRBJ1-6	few	CASSQGGKGLWSPLHF	TGCGCCAGCAGCCAGGGAGGGAAGGGGCTTTGGTCACCCCTCCACTTT
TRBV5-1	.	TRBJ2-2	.	CASSLQGSAGELFF	TGCGCCAGCAGCCTACAGGGAAGCGCCGGGGAGCTGTTTTTT
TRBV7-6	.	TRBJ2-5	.	CASSLAGRQETQYF	TGTGCCAGCAGCTTAGCGGGCAGGCAAGAGACCCAGTACTTC
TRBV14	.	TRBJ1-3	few	CASSQERSRGRNTIYF	TGTGCCAGCAGCCAAGAACGTTCGAGGGGGAGAAACACCATATATTTT
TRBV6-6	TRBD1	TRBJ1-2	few	CASSSGQGSYGYTF	TGTGCCAGCAGCTCCGGACAGGGAAGCTATGGCTACACCTTC
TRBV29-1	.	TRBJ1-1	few	CSAGDGRGTAEAFF	TGCAGCGCAGGGGACGGCCGAGGGACCGCTGAAGCTTTCTTT
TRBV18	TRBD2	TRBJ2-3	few	CASSPTSGDTQYF	TGTGCCAGCTCACCAACTAGCGGGGATACGCAGTATTTT
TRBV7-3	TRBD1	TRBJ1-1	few	CASSLEGANTEAFF	TGTGCCAGCAGCTTAGAGGGGGCAAACACTGAAGCTTTCTTT
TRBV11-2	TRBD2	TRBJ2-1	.	CASSLRLANGDEQFF	TGTGCCAGCAGCTTAAGACTAGCGAATGGGGATGAGCAGTTCTTC
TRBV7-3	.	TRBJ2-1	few	CASYSGSRYNEQFF	TGTGCCAGCTATTCAGGGTCACGATACAATGAGCAGTTCTTC
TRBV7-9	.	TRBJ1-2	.	CASSLAAGGHSGYTF	TGTGCCAGCAGCTTAGCGGCCGGGGGGCATTCGGGCTACACCTTC
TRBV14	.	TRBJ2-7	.	CASSHPGTFSYEQYF	TGTGCCAGCAGCCACCCAGGGACATTTTCCTACGAGCAGTACTTC
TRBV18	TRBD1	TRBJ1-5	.	CASSKGTGAMGQPQHF	TGTGCCAGCTCAAAAGGGACAGGGGCCATGGGCCAGCCCCAGCATTTT
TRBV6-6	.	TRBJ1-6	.	CASSSRPSPLHF	TGTGCCAGCAGTTCTCGTCCTTCACCCCTCCACTTT
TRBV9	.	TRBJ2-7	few	CASSVDQGPYEQYF	TGTGCCAGCAGCGTAGACCAGGGCCCCTACGAGCAGTACTTC
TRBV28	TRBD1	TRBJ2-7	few	CASSFPGTVEQYF	TGTGCCAGCAGTTTCCCCGGGACAGTCGAGCAGTACTTC
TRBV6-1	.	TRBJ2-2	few	CAYSSPRTGELFF	TGTGCCTACTCCTCCCCGAGGACCGGGGAGCTGTTTTTT
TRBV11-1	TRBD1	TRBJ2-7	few	CASRAGTGTGSYEQYF	TGTGCCAGCAGAGCCGGGACAGGGACGGGCTCCTACGAGCAGTACTTC
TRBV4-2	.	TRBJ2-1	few	CASSQGKGDEQFF	TGTGCCAGCAGCCAAGGGAAGGGGGATGAGCAGTTCTTC
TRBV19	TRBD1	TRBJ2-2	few	CASKRTGDTGELFF	TGTGCCAGTAAGAGGACAGGGGACACCGGGGAGCTGTTTTTT
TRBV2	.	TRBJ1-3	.	CASSGSLSGNTIYF	TGTGCCAGCAGTGGTAGCCTCTCTGGAAACACCATATATTTT
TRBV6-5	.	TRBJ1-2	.	CASSQGSTNYGYTF	TGTGCCAGCAGCCAGGGGTCTACAAACTATGGCTACACCTTC
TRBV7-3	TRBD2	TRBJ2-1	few	CASSPSGGRNNEQFF	TGTGCCAGCAGCCCCTCCGGCGGGAGAAACAATGAGCAGTTCTTC
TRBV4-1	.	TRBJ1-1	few	CASSQEFMTGNTEAFF	TGCGCCAGCAGCCAAGAGTTCATGACGGGGAACACTGAAGCTTTCTTT
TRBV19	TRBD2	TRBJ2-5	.	CASSIQGSGETQYF	TGTGCCAGTAGTATCCAGGGTAGCGGGGAGACCCAGTACTTC
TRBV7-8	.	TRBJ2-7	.	CASSLARGEQYF	TGTGCCAGCAGCTTAGCTAGGGGCGAGCAGTACTTC